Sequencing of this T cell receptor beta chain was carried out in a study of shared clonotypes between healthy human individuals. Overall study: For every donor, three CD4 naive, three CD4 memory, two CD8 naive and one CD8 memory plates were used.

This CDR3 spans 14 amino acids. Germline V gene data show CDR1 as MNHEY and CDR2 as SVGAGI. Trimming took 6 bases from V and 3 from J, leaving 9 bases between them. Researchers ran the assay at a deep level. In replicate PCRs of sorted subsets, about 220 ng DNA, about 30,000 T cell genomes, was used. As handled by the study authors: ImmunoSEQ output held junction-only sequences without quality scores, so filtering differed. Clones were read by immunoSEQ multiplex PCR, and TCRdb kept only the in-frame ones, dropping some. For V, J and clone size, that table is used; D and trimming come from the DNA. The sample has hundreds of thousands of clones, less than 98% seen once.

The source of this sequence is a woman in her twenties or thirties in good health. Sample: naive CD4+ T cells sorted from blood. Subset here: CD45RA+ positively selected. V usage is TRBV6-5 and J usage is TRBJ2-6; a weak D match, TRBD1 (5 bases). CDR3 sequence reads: CASSPGFGANVLTF. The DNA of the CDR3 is TGTGCCAGCAGCCCAGGGTTTGGGGCCAACGTCCTGACTTTC.